This T cell receptor (beta chain) was observed in a study of vaccination effects on CD4 cells after COVID-19. Antigen-specific CD4+ T cells expanded by the ViraFEST assay with viral peptide pools were then sequenced. When more than 9 days of culture had elapsed, CD4+ T cells were isolated. Vaccinated recipients, who were negative for nucleocapsid antibodies, had no history of SARS-CoV-2 infection. Cultures got half-medium changes with IL-2 on days 3 and 7. Germline V gene data show CDR1 as LGHNA and CDR2 as YSLEER. V was shortened by 0 bases and J by 4 bases, with 12 bases between the two germline ends. This CDR3 has 15 residues. Regarding this clone: Its antigen is as yet unknown.

The method was immunoSEQ multiplex PCR; TCRdb's version includes in-frame clones alone and lacks a portion of them. The sample shows 65,000 or so clones, 60% to 80% of them seen only once. The receptor was isolated from a human donor who received a COVID-19 vaccine. The input for sequencing was CD4+ T cells from PBMCs cultured with HCoV-NL63 spike peptides, taken before COVID-19 vaccination. The chain joins TRBV4-3 to TRBJ2-5; perhaps TRBD2 as D (6 bases). The CDR3 spells CASSQDGAGLETQYF. The CDR3 DNA is TGCGCCAGCAGCCAAGATGGGGCGGGGTTAGAGACCCAGTACTTC.